The 24 T cell receptor beta chains below were found in one sample sequenced in a study of cytomegalovirus exposure and HLA in healthy donors. The protocol was immunoSEQ multiplex PCR, while the TCRdb copy is restricted to in-frame clones and leaves out a portion. The sample lists 250,000 to 400,000 clones, approximately 85% occurring once. Sample: PBMCs. Receptors originate from a man aged 25-45 years in good health and CMV-seronegative.

This clone has a single count. The J gene is TRBJ2-7, the V gene TRBV11-2; no clear D gene. V dropped 3 bases and J dropped 3 bases, with 15 bases sitting between them. Looked up from germline, CDR1 is SGHAT and CDR2 is FQNNGV. CDR3 length equals 15 residues. CDR3 nucleotides: TGTGCCAGCAGCTTTGCAGGTTCGAGTTTCTACGAGCAGTACTTC. Protein sequence: CASSFAGSSFYEQYF.

The chain uses TRBV6-5 and TRBJ2-7; no firm D call. V lost 4 bases to trimming and J lost 1 base, with 8 bases between them. The CDR3 is 13 residues long. CDR1 MNHEY and CDR2 SVGAGI come from the germline V gene. Here the CDR3 reads CASSLTSSYEQYF. The CDR3 bases are TGTGCCAGCAGTTTAACATCTTCCTACGAGCAGTACTTC.

The V and J genes are TRBV6-6 and TRBJ2-7; a possible D gene is TRBD1 (6 bases). The CDR3 totals 11 residues. The germline V and J ends were trimmed by 5 bases and 10 bases, with 12 bases remaining between them. The germline gives CDR1 MNHNY, CDR2 SVGAGI (reference sequence). CDR3 coding DNA: TGTGCCAGCAGTAACCAGGGGTTACAGTACTTC. Encoded protein: CASSNQGLQYF.

The CDR3 sequence: CASRGTGGNGYTF. The CDR3 DNA reads TGTGCCAGCAGGGGGACAGGGGGCAATGGCTACACCTTC. The chain recombines TRBV6-1 with TRBJ1-2; 12 nucleotides match TRBD1. Germline CDR1 is MNHNS and CDR2 is SASEGT. This CDR3 spans 13 amino acids. V dropped 6 bases and J dropped 6; count of bases not matched to a gene: 2.

This clone showed up just once. The V and J genes are TRBV5-1 and TRBJ2-7, with a possible D match to TRBD2 (6 bases). The V and J ends lost 4 bases and 6 bases respectively, with 11 bases between them. This CDR3 spans 12 amino acids. Per germline, CDR1 SGHRS and CDR2 YFSETQ. The CDR3 sequence is CASSQAGSEQYF. The CDR3 coding sequence is TGCGCCAGCAGCCAGGCCGGGAGCGAGCAGTACTTC.

CDR3 in DNA: TGTGCTAGTGGTTTGGCCCGCGGACAGGGTTCCTACGAGCAGTACTTC. As protein: CASGLARGQGSYEQYF. The chain couples TRBV12-5 to TRBJ2-7; 8 bases map to TRBD1. V lost 1 base and J lost 1; bases outside the gene matches: 6. Germline assignment: CDR1 LGHNT and CDR2 FRNRAP. The CDR3 spans 16 residues.

The J gene is TRBJ1-2, the V gene TRBV6-6, with TRBD1 matching 7 bases. The CDR3 loop spans 13 amino acids. V lost 6 bases to trimming and J lost 8 bases; unmatched junction nucleotides: 9. Germline V gives CDR1 MNHNY, CDR2 SVGAGI (reference sequence). The CDR3 sequence is CASRVTGTVGYTF. For the CDR3, the DNA is TGTGCCAGCAGAGTAACCGGGACAGTAGGCTACACCTTC.

The V gene is TRBV7-2, the J gene TRBJ2-3; 7 bases agree with TRBD2. The CDR3 spans 17 residues. Germline V gene lookup returns CDR1 SGHTA and CDR2 FQGNSA. V was clipped by 5 bases and J by 0 bases; unmatched bases: 11. The CDR3 is CASSTGVGGGSTDTQYF. The CDR3 DNA sequence: TGTGCCAGCAGCACCGGAGTGGGGGGGGGTAGCACAGATACGCAGTATTTT.

This sequence joins TRBV19 and TRBJ1-6; D may be TRBD1 (6 bases). The CDR3 is made up of 15 amino acids. The V end lost 6 bases, the J end lost 3 bases, and 12 bases lay between the germline ends. Germline assignment: CDR1 LNHDA and CDR2 SQIVND (reference sequence). The CDR3 region has the DNA TGTGCCAGTAGAACAGGGCAAAACTATAATTCACCCCTCCACTTT. Translation gives CASRTGQNYNSPLHF.

The chain has TRBV5-4 and TRBJ2-7; weak D call: TRBD2 (5 bases). The ends were cut back, 0 bases at V and 2 bases at J, with 12 bases in the middle. There are 15 residues in the CDR3. Germline V gene sequence: CDR1 SGHNT, CDR2 YYREEE (reference sequence). The CDR3 sequence: CASSLGGARPYEQYF. As DNA, the CDR3 is TGTGCCAGCAGCTTGGGGGGAGCGCGCCCCTACGAGCAGTACTTC. The variable domain in full, with the rest retrieved from reference TRBV5-4 and TRBJ2-7, is ETGVTQSPTHLIKTRGQQVTLRCSSQSGHNTVSWYQQALGQGPQFIFQYYREEENGRGNFPPRFSGLQFPNYSSELNVNALELDDSALYLCASSLGGARPYEQYFGPGTRLTVT.

The rearrangement uses TRBV6-5 and TRBJ1-3; D is unclear. V was shortened by 2 bases and J by 0 bases, with 8 bases between the two germline ends. The CDR3 is 15 residues long. CDR1 and CDR2 from the germline V gene are MNHEY and SVGAGI. The CDR3 sequence: CASSYTAYSGNTIYF. CDR3 DNA sequence: TGTGCCAGCAGTTACACAGCCTACTCTGGAAACACCATATATTTT.

This sequence joins TRBV5-5 and TRBJ1-1; D is uncertain. Trimming left V 1 base short and J 7 bases short, with 5 bases between. The CDR3 is made up of 11 amino acids. Germline lookup yields CDR1 SGHKS and CDR2 YYEKEE (reference sequence). Written as DNA, the CDR3 is TGTGCCAGCAGCTTGTACGGTGAAGCTTTCTTT. The encoded protein is CASSLYGEAFF. Combining the CDR3 with reference TRBV5-5 and TRBJ1-1 gives the whole variable domain DAGVTQSPTHLIKTRGQQVTLRCSPISGHKSVSWYQQVLGQGPQFIFQYYEKEERGRGNFPDRFSARQFPNYSSELNVNALLLGDSALYLCASSLYGEAFFGQGTRLTVV.

Notes on this clone: This specimen includes other DNA sequences encoding the same CDR3. The genes are TRBV7-6 and TRBJ2-3; unclear D gene. The length of the CDR3 is 12 residues. Germline V gives CDR1 SGHVS, CDR2 FNYEAQ. Trimming removed 5 bases at V and 0 bases at J, with 3 bases between. Here the CDR3 DNA reads TGTGCCAGCAGCCTTAGCACAGATACGCAGTATTTT. Its protein product is CASSLSTDTQYF.

V is TRBV2 and J is TRBJ2-2; 8 bases match TRBD1. The CDR3 runs 15 residues. The germline gives CDR1 SNHLY, CDR2 FYNNEI. Losses at the gene ends were 6 bases for V and 4 bases for J; bases not matched to a gene: 7. CDR3 residues: CASRRQGLGTGELFF. CDR3 bases: TGTGCCAGCAGACGACAGGGGCTCGGCACCGGGGAGCTGTTTTTT.

The chain combines TRBV30 with TRBJ1-5; unclear D gene. V was clipped by 2 bases and J by 5 bases, with 10 bases between them. Germline V gives CDR1 GTSNPN, CDR2 SVGIG (reference sequence). This CDR3 is 13 amino acids long. The CDR3 DNA reads as TGTGCCTGGAGTCTGAGAGCTGATCAGCCCCAGCATTTT. Translation gives CAWSLRADQPQHF.

A few counts support this clone. This rearrangement joins TRBV4-1 to TRBJ1-2, with 8 bases matching TRBD1. Trimming removed 1 base from V and 4 bases from J; junction bases left unmatched: 5. Germline V gene sequence: CDR1 MGHRA, CDR2 YSYEKL. The CDR3 has 15 residues. The CDR3 sequence is CASSQGSTGAYGYTF. In DNA form, the CDR3 reads TGCGCCAGCAGCCAAGGTTCGACAGGGGCCTATGGCTACACCTTC.

CDR3 residues: CASSEQPGTGYHEQYF. In nucleotides, the CDR3 is TGTGCCAGCAGTGAACAACCCGGGACAGGGTACCACGAGCAGTACTTC. The chain links TRBV6-1 to TRBJ2-7; TRBD1 matches 9 bases. J lost 5 bases, V lost 2 bases, and 10 bases had no gene match. Germline V gene data show CDR1 as MNHNS and CDR2 as SASEGT. This CDR3 spans 16 amino acids.

Judged by abundance, this clone is medium-sized. The chain combines TRBV30 with TRBJ2-1, with 7 bases fitting TRBD1. Germline V lookup: CDR1 GTSNPN, CDR2 SVGIG (reference sequence). With 0 bases clipped from V and 0 bases from J, the junction kept 5 bases outside the gene matches. The CDR3 sequence is 16 residues long. The CDR3: CAWSVRGTVSYNEQFF. The CDR3 DNA reads TGTGCCTGGAGTGTACGAGGGACAGTCTCCTACAATGAGCAGTTCTTC.

The chain recombines TRBV27 with TRBJ1-1, with 8 nucleotides matching TRBD1. Germline CDR1 reads MNHEY; CDR2 reads SMNVEV (reference sequence). J was trimmed by 3 bases and V by 5 bases; bases with no gene match: 2. This CDR3 is 13 amino acids long. CDR3 sequence reads: CASSQGAYTEAFF. DNA for the CDR3: TGTGCCAGCAGTCAGGGGGCTTACACTGAAGCTTTCTTT.

This clone was observed a few times. The chain combines TRBV4-3 with TRBJ2-7; D may be TRBD2 (5 bases). Germline CDR1 reads LGHNA; CDR2 reads YSLEER. This CDR3 region has 14 residues. Trimming cost V 5 bases and J 0 bases, with 11 bases left between them. The CDR3 region has the DNA TGCGCCAGCAGCTCTACTGGGAGCTCCTACGAGCAGTACTTC. Its protein product is CASSSTGSSYEQYF.

A few counts support this clone. Different DNA sequences within this sample yield the same CDR3. This chain uses TRBV19 with TRBJ2-7, with D possibly matching TRBD1 (6 bases). Germline V gene data show CDR1 as LNHDA and CDR2 as SQIVND (reference sequence). The V end lost 3 bases, the J end lost 1 base, and 13 bases lay between the germline ends. The CDR3 runs 15 residues. In nucleotides, the CDR3 is TGTGCCAGTAGTATCGGACAGAGGGGTTCCTACGAGCAGTACTTC. As protein: CASSIGQRGSYEQYF.

The CDR3 spells CASRATTGFSDTEAFF. CDR3 nucleotides: TGTGCCAGCAGGGCCACTACAGGGTTCTCGGACACTGAAGCTTTCTTT. The V and J genes are TRBV6-6 and TRBJ1-1, with a tentative D call TRBD1 (6 bases). The CDR3 spans 16 residues. Deletions cut 6 bases from V and 3 bases from J, with 20 bases between. Germline V gene lookup returns CDR1 MNHNY and CDR2 SVGAGI (reference sequence).

V and J are TRBV15 and TRBJ2-5; 8 bases map to TRBD1. The CDR3 sequence is 14 residues long. Germline lookup yields CDR1 LNHNV and CDR2 YYDKDF (reference sequence). V was clipped by 5 bases and J by 2 bases; unmatched bases: 4. The CDR3 spells CATSGGQAQETQYF. The CDR3 bases are TGTGCCACCAGCGGGGGACAGGCGCAAGAGACCCAGTACTTC.

A remark on this clone: With a much larger clone just one base away, this may be a read error. The gene calls are TRBV11-2 and TRBJ1-2, with D possibly matching TRBD1 (5 bases). Trimming removed 2 bases from V and 1 base from J, with 5 bases in between. The CDR3 totals 13 residues. From germline, CDR1 is SGHAT and CDR2 FQNNGV. CDR3 amino acids: CASSLQGNYGYTF. The CDR3 coding sequence is TGTGCCAGCAGCTTACAGGGTAACTATGGCTACACCTTC.